This passage covers 21 T cell receptor delta chains from one sample sequenced in a study of gamma-delta T cells after stem cell transplantation. TCRdb re-called clones from the RT-PCR reads using CATT. The sample records under 3,000 delta-chain clones, roughly 5.9% being singletons. The sequencing sample was made of gamma-delta T cells. The origin of the receptors is a human donor. It is not recorded whose cells these are; they may come from a transplant donor.

As regards this clone: A read error may be the cause here, since a much bigger clone is one base away. Other nucleotide sequences in the sample specify the same CDR3. The V gene is TRDV2, the J gene TRDJ1, with 11 nucleotides matching TRDD3. Germline V lookup: CDR1 GEAIGNYY, CDR2 EKD. The CDR3 covers 18 residues. CDR3 residues: CACDTVMGDTRYTDKLIF. The CDR3 DNA reads TGTGCTTGTGACACCGTTATGGGGGATACGCGGTACACCGATAAACTCATCTTT.

This clone counts as large (0.1 to 1%). Other nucleotide sequences in the sample specify the same CDR3. The J gene is TRDJ2, the V gene TRDV2, with a tentative D call TRDD3 (6 bases). The CDR3 extends over 18 amino acids. Trimming stripped 3 bases from V and 0 bases from J, with 19 bases between. CDR1 GEAIGNYY and CDR2 EKD come from the germline V gene. The chain's CDR3 is CACDSPWGPLALTAQLFF. CDR3 nucleotide sequence: TGTGCCTGTGACTCCCCCTGGGGACCTCTTGCTTTGACAGCACAACTCTTCTTT.

Within the sample, this clone is medium-sized. The rearrangement links TRDV2 to TRDJ1; D unresolved. The germline CDR1 and CDR2 sequences are GEAIGNYY and EKD. The germline V and J ends were trimmed by 1 base and 1 base, with 15 bases remaining between them. CDR3 length equals 16 residues. CDR3 bases: TGTGCCTGTGACACTCTTCTCCGGGAGGGCACCGATAAACTCATCTTT. As protein: CACDTLLREGTDKLIF.

This clone is classed as medium-sized. This chain joins TRDV2 and TRDJ3, with 7 bases matching TRDD3. This CDR3 comprises 18 residues. Germline-derived CDR1 and CDR2 are GEAIGNYY and EKD. The trim removed 2 bases at V and 0 bases at J, leaving 6 bases unmatched. CDR3 coding DNA: TGTGCCTGTGACATGGCTGGGGGTAGCTCCTGGGACACCCGACAGATGTTTTTC. It specifies CACDMAGGSSWDTRQMFF.

On this clone itself: Just one base apart from a much larger clone, this may be a read error. This chain uses TRDV2 with TRDJ3; 7 bases fit TRDD3. Germline V gene sequence: CDR1 GEAIGNYY, CDR2 EKD. The length of the CDR3 is 18 residues. The CDR3 loop is CACDLLGISSWDTRQMIF. The CDR3 DNA reads as TGTGCCTGTGACTTACTGGGGATAAGCTCCTGGGACACCCGACAGATGATTTTC.

This clone is labeled medium-sized (0.01 to 0.1%). The chain couples TRDV2 to TRDJ1, with 7 positions matching TRDD2. CDR1 is GEAIGNYY and CDR2 is EKD in the germline V gene. The CDR3 spans 19 residues. V lost 1 base to trimming and J lost 0 bases; unmatched junction nucleotides: 16. The CDR3 reads CACDTLPSSLPEYTDKLIF. The DNA of the CDR3 is TGTGCCTGTGACACTTTGCCTTCCTCCCTACCCGAGTACACCGATAAACTCATCTTT.

In the case of this clone: TCRdb's entry gives the protein of a much larger clone, which mismatches this DNA's translation at residue 7, likely from a read error; the protein reported here is translated from the DNA. This chain connects TRDV2 to TRDJ3, with 10 positions matching TRDD3. The trim removed 3 bases at V and 2 bases at J, leaving 15 bases unmatched. The CDR3 sequence is 21 residues long. The V gene's germline CDR1 is GEAIGNYY and CDR2 EKD. Written as DNA, the CDR3 is TGTGCCTGTGACCCCATTAAGATGGGGGATACTCGACCCTGGGACACCCGACAGATGTTTTTC. It is translated as CACDPIKMGDTRPWDTRQMFF.

As to this clone: This may be a read error: a much more frequent sequence differs by one nucleotide. V is TRDV2 and J is TRDJ3, with 9 bases lining up with TRDD3. Germline V CDR1 and CDR2: GEAIGNYY, EKD. V was clipped by 2 bases and J by 7 bases; unmatched bases: 17. There are 20 residues in the CDR3. CDR3 sequence reads: CACDSGNWGRPNCDTRQMFF. The CDR3 DNA reads as TGTGCCTGTGACAGCGGCAACTGGGGGAGACCTAATTGTGACACCCGACAGATGTTTTTC.

Remarks on this clone: A much larger clone lies a single base off, so this may be a read error. Other DNA sequences in this sample translate to the same CDR3. The chain joins TRDV2 to TRDJ3, with 9 bases identical to TRDD3. The germline gives CDR1 GEAIGNYY, CDR2 EKD. V dropped 3 bases and J dropped 2; count of bases not matched to a gene: 10. This CDR3 has 19 amino acids. The CDR3 sequence: CACDSVLGDTTWDTRQMFF. In nucleotides, the CDR3 is TGTGCCTGTGACTCCGTACTAGGGGATACGACCTGGGACACCCGACAGATGTTTTTC.

This clone has only a few counts. TCRdb records a much larger clone's protein for this DNA, with a difference at residue 4 that likely arises from a read error; the protein given is the translation of the DNA. The rearrangement links TRDV2 to TRDJ3, with 8 bases matching TRDD3. CDR1 and CDR2 from the germline V gene are GEAIGNYY and EKD. Trimming cost V 5 bases and J 0 bases; bases outside gene matches: 11. This CDR3 region has 19 residues. The CDR3 is CACVDTGGPSSWDTRQMFF. DNA for the CDR3: TGTGCCTGTGTTGACACTGGGGGGCCAAGCTCCTGGGACACCCGACAGATGTTTTTC.

This clone has just a few counts. Other nucleotide sequences in the sample specify the same CDR3. This chain uses TRDV2 with TRDJ3; 12 bases are shared with TRDD3. Per the germline V gene, CDR1 is GEAIGNYY and CDR2 is EKD. The CDR3 is 20 amino acids. J was trimmed by 0 bases and V by 2 bases; bases with no gene match: 7. Written as DNA, the CDR3 is TGTGCCTGTGACAAAGTACTGGGGGATACAAGCTCCTGGGACACCCGACAGATGTTTTTC. Residues: CACDKVLGDTSSWDTRQMFF.

With respect to this clone: A far larger clone differs by one base, so this is likely a read error. This chain joins TRDV2 and TRDJ1; D perhaps matches TRDD3 (6 bases). Trimming removed 3 bases from V and 5 bases from J, with 15 bases in between. CDR3 length equals 14 residues. Germline V gives CDR1 GEAIGNYY, CDR2 EKD. CDR3: CACDQSRGGDKLIF. The CDR3 nucleotides are TGTGCCTGTGACCAGTCGAGGGGGGGAGATAAACTCATCTTT.

Notes on this clone: A far larger clone lies a single base away; this is likely a read error. The V call is TRDV2, the J call TRDJ1; TRDD3 aligns across 8 bases. V gave up 3 bases and J gave up 7 bases; unmatched junction bases: 21. The CDR3 contains 18 residues. Germline CDR1 and CDR2: GEAIGNYY and EKD. CDR3 loop: CACDPLSTGGRQGTKLIF. The DNA of the CDR3 is TGTGCCTGTGACCCCCTGTCGACTGGGGGTCGACAGGGGACTAAACTCATCTTT.

Within the sample, this clone is medium-sized. The chain employs TRDV2 and TRDJ1, with D possibly being TRDD3 (5 bases). Per germline, CDR1 GEAIGNYY and CDR2 EKD. Trimming shortened V by 1 base and J by 0 bases, and 14 bases separated the two germline ends. The length of the CDR3 is 16 residues. The CDR3 bases are TGTGCCTGTGACACTTTGGGGACCCAGAACACCGATAAACTCATCTTT. Amino acid sequence: CACDTLGTQNTDKLIF.

The sample holds a few counts of this clone. Germline is not matched at one junction end, which may reflect a read error. V is TRDV2 and J is TRDJ3, with 9 bases matching TRDD3. The CDR3 has 19 amino acids. The germline CDR1 and CDR2 sequences are GEAIGNYY and EKD. In DNA form, the CDR3 reads TGTGCCTGTGACAGTACTGGGGGACCAATCTCCTTGGACACCCGACAGATGTTTTTC. It yields the protein CACDSTGGPISLDTRQMFF.

This clone has just a few counts. This may be a read error, as it is one base from a much larger clone. This rearrangement joins TRDV2 to TRDJ3; D gene unclear. With 3 bases removed from V and 5 bases from J, the gap between germline ends came to 19 bases. The CDR3 loop spans 18 amino acids. Germline loops: CDR1 GEAIGNYY, CDR2 EKD. CDR3 loop: CACDPLGDQSRDTRQMFF. The DNA of the CDR3 is TGTGCCTGTGACCCCTTGGGAGACCAATCCCGGGACACCCGACAGATGTTTTTC.

Of note for this clone: One end of the junction is discordant with germline, which a read error may explain. The rearrangement uses TRDV2 and TRDJ1; D perhaps matches TRDD3 (6 bases). The CDR3 spans 14 residues. The V gene's germline CDR1 is GEAIGNYY and CDR2 EKD. The CDR3: CASDNVGATDKLIF. The CDR3 coding sequence is TGTGCCTCTGACAACGTGGGGGCCACCGATAAACTCATCTTT.

This clone is medium-sized by share. A much bigger clone sits one base away, suggesting this may be a read error. V and J are TRDV2 and TRDJ1, with a tentative D call TRDD3 (6 bases). This CDR3 is 18 amino acids long. The V end was cut by 2 bases, the J end by 0 bases, with 21 bases between. Germline CDR1 reads GEAIGNYY; CDR2 reads EKD. As DNA, the CDR3 is TGTGCCTGTGACAGTATGGGGGCTACGCACGGCGACACCGATAAACTCATCTTT. Residues: CACDSMGATHGDTDKLIF.

This clone came up a few times. TCRdb has a much larger clone's protein, which differs at residue 8 from the translation of this DNA, likely because of a read error; what is shown is the protein translated from the DNA. V and J are TRDV2 and TRDJ1, with D perhaps TRDD3 (6 bases). The germline V and J ends were trimmed by 1 base and 8 bases, with 22 bases remaining between them. This CDR3 is 16 amino acids long. Germline V gene sequence: CDR1 GEAIGNYY, CDR2 EKD. CDR3 protein: CACDTVGARSPGKLIF. The CDR3 nucleotides read TGTGCCTGTGACACGGTGGGGGCGCGAAGCCCGGGCAAACTCATCTTT.

As to this clone: At one boundary the junction diverges from the germline segment, which might be a read error. J is TRDJ1 and V is TRDV2; possible D gene TRDD3, 5 bases. This CDR3 has 20 amino acids. The germline V gene has CDR1 GEAIGNYY and CDR2 EKD. CDR3 in DNA: TGTGCCTGTGACCACTTAAGCTCTGAGGTATACGAGGGTAACACCGATACACTCATCTTT. Its protein is CACDHLSSEVYEGNTDTLIF.

Comment on this clone: A far larger clone is off by one base, so a read error is likely. The CDR3 coding sequence is TGTGCCTGTGACAACCTAGGGAACACCGATGAACTCATCTTT. Translated, it gives CACDNLGNTDELIF. V gene TRDV2 combines with J gene TRDJ1; unclear D gene. Per the germline V gene, CDR1 is GEAIGNYY and CDR2 is EKD. The CDR3 consists of 14 residues.